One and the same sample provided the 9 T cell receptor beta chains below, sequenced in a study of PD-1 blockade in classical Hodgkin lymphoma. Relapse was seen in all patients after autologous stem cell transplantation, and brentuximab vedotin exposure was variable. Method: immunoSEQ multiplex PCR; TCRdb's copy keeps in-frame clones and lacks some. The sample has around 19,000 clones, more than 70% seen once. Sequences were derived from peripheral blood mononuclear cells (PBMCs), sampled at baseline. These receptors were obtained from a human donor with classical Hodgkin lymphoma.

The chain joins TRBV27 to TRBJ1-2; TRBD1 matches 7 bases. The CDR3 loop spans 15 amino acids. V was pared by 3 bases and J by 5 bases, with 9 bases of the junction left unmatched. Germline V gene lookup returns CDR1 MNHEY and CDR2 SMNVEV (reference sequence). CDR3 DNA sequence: TGTGCCAGCAGTTTCCGGACAGGCCTCCCTTATGGCTACACCTTC. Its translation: CASSFRTGLPYGYTF.

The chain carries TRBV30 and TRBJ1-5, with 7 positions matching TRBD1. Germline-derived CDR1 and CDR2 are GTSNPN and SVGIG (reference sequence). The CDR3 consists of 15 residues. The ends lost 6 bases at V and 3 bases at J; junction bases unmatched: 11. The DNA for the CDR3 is TGTGCCTGCAACAGGGGAGGAGGTGACAATCAGCCCCAGCATTTT. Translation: CACNRGGGDNQPQHF.

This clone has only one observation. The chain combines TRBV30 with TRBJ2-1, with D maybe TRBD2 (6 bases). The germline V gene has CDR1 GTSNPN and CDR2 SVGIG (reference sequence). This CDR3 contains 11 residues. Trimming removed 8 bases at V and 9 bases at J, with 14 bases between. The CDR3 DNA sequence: TGTGCCCGTTCCTTGCGGGGTGAGCAGTTCTTC. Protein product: CARSLRGEQFF.

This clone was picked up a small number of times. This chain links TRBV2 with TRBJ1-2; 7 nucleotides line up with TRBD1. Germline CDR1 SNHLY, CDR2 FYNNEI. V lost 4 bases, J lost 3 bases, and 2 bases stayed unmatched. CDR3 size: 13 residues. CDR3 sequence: CASSADRDYGYTF. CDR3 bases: TGTGCCAGCAGTGCTGACAGGGACTATGGCTACACCTTC.

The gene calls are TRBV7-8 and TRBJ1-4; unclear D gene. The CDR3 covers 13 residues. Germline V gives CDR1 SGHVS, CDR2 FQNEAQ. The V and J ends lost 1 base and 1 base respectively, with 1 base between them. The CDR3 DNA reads TGTGCCAGCAGCTTAGGAACTAATGAAAAACTGTTTTTT. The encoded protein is CASSLGTNEKLFF.

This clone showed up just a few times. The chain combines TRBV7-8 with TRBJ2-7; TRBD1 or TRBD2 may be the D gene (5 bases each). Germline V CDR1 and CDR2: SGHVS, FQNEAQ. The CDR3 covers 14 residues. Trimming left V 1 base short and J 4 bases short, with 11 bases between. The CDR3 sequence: CASSLERGGYEQYF. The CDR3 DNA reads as TGTGCCAGCAGCTTAGAGAGGGGCGGGTACGAGCAGTACTTC.

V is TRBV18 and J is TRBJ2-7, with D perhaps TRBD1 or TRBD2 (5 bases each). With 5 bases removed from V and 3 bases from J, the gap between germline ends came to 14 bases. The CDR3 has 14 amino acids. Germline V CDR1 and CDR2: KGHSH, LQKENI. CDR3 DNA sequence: TGTGCCAGCTCAATCCGGGACGGAGTCTACGAGCAGTACTTC. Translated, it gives CASSIRDGVYEQYF.

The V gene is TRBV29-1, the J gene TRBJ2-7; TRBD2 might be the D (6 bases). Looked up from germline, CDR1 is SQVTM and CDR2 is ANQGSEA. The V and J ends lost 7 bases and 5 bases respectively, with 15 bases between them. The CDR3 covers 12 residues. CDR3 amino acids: CSAGTYLHEQYF. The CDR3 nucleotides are TGCAGCGCCGGGACTTACCTTCACGAGCAGTACTTC.

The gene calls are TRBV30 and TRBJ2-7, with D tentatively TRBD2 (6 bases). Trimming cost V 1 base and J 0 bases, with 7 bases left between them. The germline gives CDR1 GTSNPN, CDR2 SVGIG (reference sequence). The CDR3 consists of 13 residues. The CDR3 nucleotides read TGTGCCTGGAGTGGGCGGGGCTCCTACGAGCAGTACTTC. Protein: CAWSGRGSYEQYF.